This T cell receptor (beta chain) derives from a study of blood T cell repertoires in COVID-19. Residents of approximately 25 US areas, aged about 18 to 89 years, made up the participants. Cohort allocation depended upon clinical history that participants reported. Here immunoSEQ multiplex PCR was the method, and the copy in TCRdb shows in-frame clones only, minus some. The sample lists under 300,000 clones; 75% to 90% were seen once. Germline CDR1 and CDR2: SGHRS and YFSETQ. J was trimmed by 5 bases and V by 5 bases; bases with no gene match: 8. This CDR3 comprises 15 residues. The genes are TRBV5-1 and TRBJ2-3; 10 bases align to TRBD2. Sequenced input: PBMCs or T cells enriched from blood (not recorded which). This clonotype was sampled from a woman aged 40-49 years with acute COVID-19. The CDR3 DNA reads as TGCGCCAGCAGTTTGTTACTAGCGGGGAGAGATACGCAGTATTTT. It yields the protein CASSLLLAGRDTQYF.